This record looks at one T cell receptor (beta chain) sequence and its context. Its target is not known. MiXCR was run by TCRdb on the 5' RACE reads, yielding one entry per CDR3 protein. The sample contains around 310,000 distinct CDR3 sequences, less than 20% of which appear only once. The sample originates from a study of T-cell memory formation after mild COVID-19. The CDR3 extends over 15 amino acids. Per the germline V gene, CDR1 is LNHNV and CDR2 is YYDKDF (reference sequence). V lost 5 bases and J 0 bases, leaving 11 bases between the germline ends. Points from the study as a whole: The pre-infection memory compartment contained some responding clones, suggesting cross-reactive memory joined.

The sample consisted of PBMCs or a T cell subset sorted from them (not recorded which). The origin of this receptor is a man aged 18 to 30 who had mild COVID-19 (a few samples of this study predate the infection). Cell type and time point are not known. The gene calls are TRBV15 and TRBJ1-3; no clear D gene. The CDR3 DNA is TGTGCCACCAGCGTCGGACTCCCCTCTGGAAACACCATATATTTT. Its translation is CATSVGLPSGNTIYF.